Following are 29 T cell receptor beta chains from one sample sequenced in a study of shared clonotypes between healthy human individuals. This table comes from immunoSEQ multiplex PCR, and its TCRdb copy is limited to in-frame clones, with some not included. The sample shows about 800,000 clones, 95% to 97% of them seen only once. CD45RO-negative, CCR7-selected cells formed the naive CD8 fraction, which excluded terminally differentiated effector memory CD45RA+ cells. Sequencing was done on a sample of naive CD8+ T cells sorted from blood. The origin of the receptors is a man aged 30-40 years in good health.

This chain uses TRBV27 with TRBJ1-1; 7 nucleotides line up with TRBD1. This CDR3 has 13 residues. The germline CDR1 and CDR2 sequences are MNHEY and SMNVEV (reference sequence). With 5 bases clipped from V and 4 bases from J, the junction kept 4 bases outside the gene matches. CDR3: CASSATGFTEAFF. The DNA of the CDR3 is TGTGCCAGCAGTGCGACAGGGTTCACTGAAGCTTTCTTT.

V gene TRBV29-1 combines with J gene TRBJ1-1, with D unresolved. Germline CDR1 and CDR2: SQVTM and ANQGSEA. CDR3 length equals 12 residues. Between the trimmed V and J ends, which lost 4 bases and 2 bases, there was a span of 8 bases. The CDR3 DNA reads TGCAGCGTTGGGTCGGTTAACACTGAAGCTTTCTTT. Translating it yields CSVGSVNTEAFF.

The V call is TRBV5-4, the J call TRBJ2-2, with TRBD2 matching over 15 bases. This CDR3 comprises 17 residues. Germline lookup yields CDR1 SGHNT and CDR2 YYREEE (reference sequence). Trimming cost V 2 bases and J 6 bases; bases outside gene matches: 5. The CDR3 spells CASSLSGLAGGSGELFF. CDR3 in DNA: TGTGCCAGCAGCTTATCAGGACTAGCGGGAGGGTCCGGGGAGCTGTTTTTT. The full variable domain, with the rest looked up from reference TRBV5-4 and TRBJ2-2, is ETGVTQSPTHLIKTRGQQVTLRCSSQSGHNTVSWYQQALGQGPQFIFQYYREEENGRGNFPPRFSGLQFPNYSSELNVNALELDDSALYLCASSLSGLAGGSGELFFGEGSRLTVL.

This sequence joins TRBV7-2 and TRBJ2-7; D remains unclear. Trimming removed 5 bases from V and 2 bases from J, with 4 bases in between. The length of the CDR3 is 11 residues. Germline lookup yields CDR1 SGHTA and CDR2 FQGNSA. The CDR3 reads CASSATYEQYF. The CDR3 DNA reads as TGTGCCAGCAGCGCCACCTACGAGCAGTACTTC. The variable domain in full, with the rest retrieved from reference TRBV7-2 and TRBJ2-7, is GAGVSQSPSNKVTEKGKDVELRCDPISGHTALYWYRQSLGQGLEFLIYFQGNSAPDKSGLPSDRFSAERTGGSVSTLTIQRTQQEDSAVYLCASSATYEQYFGPGTRLTVT.

The rearrangement joins TRBV19 to TRBJ2-7; D assignment may be TRBD1 or TRBD2 (6 bases each). This CDR3 spans 16 amino acids. Trimming stripped 4 bases from V and 0 bases from J, with 16 bases between. The V gene's germline CDR1 is LNHDA and CDR2 SQIVND (reference sequence). CDR3 DNA: TGTGCCAGTAGTAAAGCGGAGGGGGAAAGCTCCTACGAGCAGTACTTC. This encodes CASSKAEGESSYEQYF.

The genes are TRBV18 and TRBJ2-1; TRBD2 matches 10 bases. V lost 6 bases, J lost 3 bases, and 14 bases stayed unmatched. The CDR3 covers 18 residues. Germline assignment: CDR1 KGHSH and CDR2 LQKENI. The CDR3 DNA follows: TGTGCCAGCTCCAAAAAACTAGCGGGACGGTTCAACTACAATGAGCAGTTCTTC. Translated, it gives CASSKKLAGRFNYNEQFF. Using reference TRBV18 and TRBJ2-1 for the parts outside the CDR3, the full variable domain is NAGVMQNPRHLVRRRGQEARLRCSPMKGHSHVYWYRQLPEEGLKFMVYLQKENIIDESGMPKERFSAEFPKEGPSILRIQQVVRGDSAAYFCASSKKLAGRFNYNEQFFGPGTRLTVL.

This sequence joins TRBV6-6 and TRBJ2-2; D may be TRBD2 (5 bases). Trimming pared 2 bases from V and 7 bases from J, leaving 14 bases between. This CDR3 comprises 15 residues. The germline gives CDR1 MNHNY, CDR2 SVGAGI (reference sequence). The CDR3 DNA reads as TGTGCCAGCAGTTACCCGCCCCCGGCGGGCGGGGAGCTGTTTTTT. It codes for CASSYPPPAGGELFF.

The V gene is TRBV27, the J gene TRBJ2-1; maybe TRBD2 (7 bases). Germline V CDR1 and CDR2: MNHEY, SMNVEV (reference sequence). Deletions cut 6 bases from V and 7 bases from J, with 22 bases between. This CDR3 has 16 amino acids. CDR3 DNA: TGTGCCAGCAGCCTATCCGGGACTAATACAGGGAATGAGCAGTTCTTC. Translation gives CASSLSGTNTGNEQFF.

The chain has TRBV19 and TRBJ2-1; TRBD2 agrees at 7 bases. Germline loops: CDR1 LNHDA, CDR2 SQIVND (reference sequence). V shed 3 bases and J 4 bases; nucleotides not matched to a gene: 6. CDR3 length: 15 residues. The CDR3 region has the DNA TGTGCCAGTAGTATTGACCAGCGGGGTTACAATGAGCAGTTCTTC. Translating it yields CASSIDQRGYNEQFF.

The V and J genes are TRBV6-5 and TRBJ2-1, with TRBD2 matching 8 bases. This CDR3 is 14 amino acids long. V was pared by 10 bases and J by 7 bases, with 12 bases of the junction left unmatched. CDR1 MNHEY and CDR2 SVGAGI come from the germline V gene. The CDR3 DNA follows: TGTGCCACCCAAATGGCCAGCGGGAGTAATGAGCAGTTCTTC. Amino acids: CATQMASGSNEQFF.

This clone has only one observation. The genes are TRBV28 and TRBJ1-5; D gene ambiguous. The CDR3 is 14 amino acids. Germline-derived CDR1 and CDR2 are MDHEN and SYDVKM. V lost 5 bases and J lost 4, with 12 bases in between. CDR3 in DNA: TGTGCCAGCAGTCCAGGCAGGTATAATCAGCCCCAGCATTTT. The encoded protein is CASSPGRYNQPQHF.

Worth noting for this clone: Other nucleotide sequences in the sample specify the same CDR3. This chain connects TRBV27 to TRBJ2-1; 8 bases line up with TRBD2. After removal of 6 bases from V and 1 base from J, the junction contained 2 bases not matched to a gene. CDR1 and CDR2 (germline): MNHEY, SMNVEV (reference sequence). CDR3 length: 14 amino acids. The CDR3 DNA reads as TGTGCCAGCAGCCCTAGCGGGTCCTACAATGAGCAGTTCTTC. It encodes CASSPSGSYNEQFF.

This clone was seen only once. This CDR3 is CASSLTEGKLFF. The CDR3 bases are TGTGCCAGCAGCTTAACAGAAGGAAAACTGTTTTTT. V usage is TRBV7-9 and J usage is TRBJ1-4; D remains unclear. Germline CDR1 is SEHNR and CDR2 is FQNEAQ (reference sequence). The CDR3 runs 12 residues. The V and J ends lost 2 bases and 10 bases respectively, with 8 bases between them. Together with reference TRBV7-9 and TRBJ1-4, the CDR3 gives the full variable domain: DTGVSQNPRHKITKRGQNVTFRCDPISEHNRLYWYRQTLGQGPEFLTYFQNEAQLEKSRLLSDRFSAERPKGSFSTLEIQRTEQGDSAMYLCASSLTEGKLFFGSGTQLSVL.

This sequence joins TRBV5-1 and TRBJ1-2; maybe TRBD1 (5 bases). CDR1 and CDR2 (germline): SGHRS, YFSETQ. The CDR3 spans 16 residues. V was shortened by 4 bases and J by 6 bases, with 22 bases between the two germline ends. The CDR3 DNA reads TGCGCCAGCAGCACTTTAAAGACCGACAGCCGTCATGGCTACACCTTC. Protein sequence: CASSTLKTDSRHGYTF.

This clone came up many times. The V and J genes are TRBV18 and TRBJ2-7; possibly TRBD1 for D (6 bases). This CDR3 has 14 amino acids. The V end was cut by 5 bases, the J end by 7 bases, with 18 bases between. Germline loops: CDR1 KGHSH, CDR2 LQKENI. The DNA for the CDR3 is TGTGCCAGCTCATGGGGGCGAGAAAGGGAAGAGCAGTACTTC. This codes for CASSWGREREEQYF.

The V call is TRBV11-2, the J call TRBJ2-7; 7 bases line up with TRBD2. CDR3 length: 14 amino acids. The germline CDR1 and CDR2 sequences are SGHAT and FQNNGV. The V gene end was trimmed by 7 bases and the J gene end by 6 bases; junction bases not matched to a gene: 12. The CDR3 nucleotides are TGTGCCAGCACCCCCCGTGGCGGGAGCCCCGAGCAGTACTTC. Translating gives CASTPRGGSPEQYF.

This chain connects TRBV11-1 to TRBJ2-7; 11 bases align to TRBD1. Germline values: CDR1 SGHAT, CDR2 FQDESV (reference sequence). With V trimmed by 2 bases and J by 5 bases, 11 bases remained unmatched. The CDR3 consists of 17 residues. CDR3 residues: CASSLRSGTGGLHEQYF. CDR3 sequence (DNA): TGTGCCAGCAGCTTAAGGTCCGGGACAGGGGGTCTCCACGAGCAGTACTTC.

CDR3 nucleotides: TGTGCCAGCAGCTCCTCCAGGGGAACGGCCTACGAGCAGTACTTC. It translates to CASSSSRGTAYEQYF. The chain uses TRBV5-8 and TRBJ2-7; perhaps TRBD1 as D (6 bases). V lost 3 bases and J lost 2, with 15 bases in between. CDR3 length: 15 residues. Germline V gene lookup returns CDR1 SGHTS and CDR2 YDEGEE.

V and J are TRBV7-9 and TRBJ1-1; no clear D. The CDR3 runs to 13 residues. Germline lookup yields CDR1 SEHNR and CDR2 FQNEAQ (reference sequence). V was pared by 4 bases and J by 4 bases, with 10 bases between. The chain's CDR3 is CASSYLGSTEAFF. The CDR3 coding sequence is TGTGCCAGCAGCTACCTGGGGAGCACTGAAGCTTTCTTT.

Regarding this clone: One end of the junction fails to match germline, which may point to a read error. Other nucleotide sequences from this sample produce the same CDR3. This sequence joins TRBV28 and TRBJ1-5; D remains unclear. The CDR3 runs 11 residues. CDR1 and CDR2 from the germline V gene are MDHEN and SYDVKM. This CDR3 reads CASSSSQPQHF. For the CDR3, the DNA is TGTGCCAGCAGTAGCAGTCAGCCCCAGCATTTT.

Concerning this clone itself: Compared with germline, one end of the junction differs, possibly owing to a read error. The chain employs TRBV6-1 and TRBJ2-2; D may be TRBD2 (5 bases). Germline CDR1 and CDR2: MNHNS and SASEGT. The CDR3 has 12 residues. Here the CDR3 reads CASSEGHGVLFF. The CDR3 DNA reads TGTGCCAGCAGTGAAGGGCACGGGGTGCTGTTTTTT.

Comment on this clone: This sample also contains other DNA sequences that code for the same CDR3. The CDR3 region is CASSLSRGNEQFF. CDR3 coding DNA: TGTGCCAGCAGTTTATCGCGAGGCAATGAGCAGTTCTTC. The rearrangement links TRBV27 to TRBJ2-1; no firm D call. The V gene's germline CDR1 is MNHEY and CDR2 SMNVEV (reference sequence). Trimming took off 0 bases at V and 6 bases at J, with 6 bases between the two ends. This CDR3 is built from 13 residues.

The J gene is TRBJ2-7, the V gene TRBV5-4; the D gene is possibly TRBD2 (5 bases). This CDR3 is built from 14 residues. Trimming took 1 base from V and 5 from J, leaving 13 bases between them. Per germline, CDR1 SGHNT and CDR2 YYREEE (reference sequence). This chain's CDR3 is CASSLSPVRDEQYF. Here the CDR3 DNA reads TGTGCCAGCAGCTTGTCCCCAGTGAGGGACGAGCAGTACTTC.

In this sample, this clone turned up once. CDR3 protein: CSVAPAGATYEQYF. The CDR3 bases are TGCAGCGTTGCGCCCGCGGGAGCGACCTACGAGCAGTACTTC. V usage is TRBV29-1 and J usage is TRBJ2-7, with 7 bases fitting TRBD2. CDR3 length: 14 amino acids. Per germline, CDR1 SQVTM and CDR2 ANQGSEA. The J segment lost 2 bases and the V segment lost 4 bases, leaving 8 bases of the junction unmatched.

The chain joins TRBV9 to TRBJ2-7; D could derive from TRBD1 or TRBD2 (5 bases each). V lost 0 bases and J lost 12, with 16 bases in between. There are 13 residues in the CDR3. Germline V lookup: CDR1 SGDLS, CDR2 YYNGEE. The DNA for the CDR3 is TGTGCCAGCAGCGTAGGAGGTTCGGGGCCTAGGTACTTC. Translating it yields CASSVGGSGPRYF.

The gene calls are TRBV4-1 and TRBJ2-3, with 9 positions matching TRBD2. V lost 1 base to trimming and J lost 5 bases; unmatched junction nucleotides: 7. Germline V CDR1 and CDR2: MGHRA, YSYEKL. The CDR3 contains 16 residues. The chain's CDR3 is CASSQGLAGTRDTQYF. CDR3 coding DNA: TGCGCCAGCAGCCAAGGGCTAGCGGGAACGCGAGATACGCAGTATTTT.

Note on this clone: Other DNA sequences in the same sample also yield this CDR3. J is TRBJ2-7 and V is TRBV19; 8 nucleotides line up with TRBD1. This CDR3 is 13 amino acids long. V trimming: 9 bases; J trimming: 2 bases; junction bases outside the gene matches: 6. Germline loops: CDR1 LNHDA, CDR2 SQIVND (reference sequence). The CDR3 loop is CASSTGATYEQYF. The CDR3 DNA follows: TGTGCCAGCTCGACAGGGGCGACCTACGAGCAGTACTTC.

This clone was counted between two and nine times. The J gene is TRBJ1-4, the V gene TRBV4-1, with a tentative D call TRBD1 (6 bases). Germline CDR1 MGHRA, CDR2 YSYEKL. The CDR3 loop spans 14 amino acids. Between the trimmed V and J ends, which lost 0 bases and 13 bases, there was a span of 15 bases. Here the CDR3 reads CASSQDQGTGGLFF. CDR3 sequence (DNA): TGCGCCAGCAGCCAAGATCAGGGGACGGGTGGACTGTTTTTT.

The chain joins TRBV27 to TRBJ1-1; D ambiguous. From germline, CDR1 is MNHEY and CDR2 SMNVEV (reference sequence). Trimming stripped 3 bases from V and 5 bases from J, with 13 bases between. This CDR3 has 14 amino acids. CDR3 residues: CASSLLRTMTEAFF. In nucleotides, the CDR3 is TGTGCCAGCAGTTTGTTAAGAACAATGACTGAAGCTTTCTTT.